The 24 T cell receptor beta chains below were found in one sample sequenced in a study of blood T cell repertoires in COVID-19. This table comes from immunoSEQ multiplex PCR, and its TCRdb copy is limited to in-frame clones, with some not included. The data contain some 200,000 clones, about 79% of them seen just once; the ten biggest clones take up approximately 1.2%. The material sequenced was PBMCs or T cells enriched from blood (not recorded which). The receptors come from a woman aged 40 to 50 with acute COVID-19.

V usage is TRBV5-1 and J usage is TRBJ1-6; D is possibly TRBD1 (5 bases). CDR3 length: 14 amino acids. The V and J ends lost 0 bases and 7 bases respectively, with 8 bases between them. CDR1 and CDR2 (germline): SGHRS, YFSETQ. The CDR3 DNA reads as TGCGCCAGCAGCTTGGGACAGCTAAATTCACCCCTCCACTTT. This gives the protein CASSLGQLNSPLHF.

This CDR3 is CASALAGEDEQYF. For the CDR3, the DNA is TGCGCCAGCGCCCTAGCGGGGGAGGACGAGCAGTACTTC. The chain couples TRBV4-1 to TRBJ2-7; TRBD2 aligns across 10 bases. The length of the CDR3 is 13 residues. Germline V lookup: CDR1 MGHRA, CDR2 YSYEKL. Germline trimming cut 8 bases from V and 5 bases from J; bases unmatched to any gene: 6.

V gene TRBV6-1 combines with J gene TRBJ1-1; possible D gene TRBD1, 5 bases. Trimming cost V 3 bases and J 5 bases, with 10 bases left between them. Per germline, CDR1 MNHNS and CDR2 SASEGT. The CDR3 covers 13 residues. CDR3 sequence (DNA): TGTGCCAGCAGTGAGGGGCCATGGACTGAAGCTTTCTTT. This sequence encodes CASSEGPWTEAFF.

The chain joins TRBV10-3 to TRBJ2-5; 10 bases are a match to TRBD1. This CDR3 comprises 15 residues. The germline gives CDR1 ENHRY, CDR2 SYGVKD. The V gene end was trimmed by 3 bases and the J gene end by 5 bases; junction bases not matched to a gene: 6. In DNA form, the CDR3 reads TGTGCCATCAGTGAAGAAGGGACAGGGGTGGAGACCCAGTACTTC. This sequence encodes CAISEEGTGVETQYF.

This clone has a single count. The rearrangement uses TRBV6-4 and TRBJ1-1; the match to TRBD1 covers 8 bases. Germline trimming cut 6 bases from V and 1 base from J; bases unmatched to any gene: 4. The germline V gene encodes CDR1 MRHNA and CDR2 SNTAGT. This CDR3 has 14 amino acids. The CDR3 protein is CASRPTGANTEAFF. In nucleotides, the CDR3 is TGTGCCAGCAGACCGACAGGGGCGAACACTGAAGCTTTCTTT.

This chain connects TRBV4-1 to TRBJ2-5; unclear D gene. The CDR3 covers 15 residues. CDR1 and CDR2 from the germline V gene are MGHRA and YSYEKL. V lost 0 bases to trimming and J lost 5 bases, with 13 bases between them. The CDR3 sequence is CASSQDSVSRETQYF. The CDR3 DNA is TGCGCCAGCAGCCAAGACAGTGTCTCCAGGGAGACCCAGTACTTC.

The rearrangement joins TRBV5-1 to TRBJ1-4; a weak D match, TRBD1 (6 bases). The CDR3 totals 16 residues. Germline V gene lookup returns CDR1 SGHRS and CDR2 YFSETQ. V lost 4 bases and J 5 bases, leaving 18 bases between the germline ends. DNA for the CDR3: TGCGCCAGCAGCCACACTCCAGGGGTCTACAATGAAAAACTGTTTTTT. Translated, it gives CASSHTPGVYNEKLFF. The whole variable domain, remainder taken from reference TRBV5-1 and TRBJ1-4, is KAGVTQTPRYLIKTRGQQVTLSCSPISGHRSVSWYQQTPGQGLQFLFEYFSETQRNKGNFPGRFSGRQFSNSRSEMNVSTLELGDSALYLCASSHTPGVYNEKLFFGSGTQLSVL.

V is TRBV28 and J is TRBJ2-7; no clear D gene. The CDR3 runs 14 residues. CDR1 MDHEN and CDR2 SYDVKM come from the germline V gene. Deletions cut 5 bases from V and 2 bases from J, with 13 bases between. CDR3 sequence reads: CASSENPTPYEQYF. As DNA, the CDR3 is TGTGCCAGCAGTGAAAACCCAACACCCTACGAGCAGTACTTC.

The chain uses TRBV10-3 and TRBJ1-2; a possible D gene is TRBD1 (5 bases). Trimming took off 2 bases at V and 4 bases at J, with 14 bases between the two ends. The CDR3 covers 15 residues. Germline assignment: CDR1 ENHRY and CDR2 SYGVKD. CDR3 bases: TGTGCCATCAGTGAGGGGACGGGGGGGACCTATGGCTACACCTTC. Translation gives CAISEGTGGTYGYTF.

The table lists this clone with a few counts. This chain uses TRBV7-8 with TRBJ2-3, with D possibly matching TRBD2 (6 bases). Germline V gene lookup returns CDR1 SGHVS and CDR2 FQNEAQ. V was clipped by 4 bases and J by 3 bases, with 11 bases between them. CDR3 length: 14 amino acids. The CDR3 loop is CASSSLGGTDTQYF. CDR3 nucleotides: TGTGCCAGCAGCTCCCTTGGAGGGACAGATACGCAGTATTTT.

The chain links TRBV29-1 to TRBJ2-2, with 11 positions matching TRBD2. CDR1 and CDR2 from the germline V gene are SQVTM and ANQGSEA. The J segment lost 5 bases and the V segment lost 4 bases, leaving 6 bases of the junction unmatched. The CDR3 has 15 residues. The CDR3 sequence: CSVAVAGGPTGELFF. CDR3 DNA: TGCAGCGTTGCTGTAGCGGGAGGGCCTACCGGGGAGCTGTTTTTT.

The rearrangement links TRBV9 to TRBJ2-1; D is possibly TRBD2 (7 bases). V was clipped by 7 bases and J by 7 bases, with 18 bases between them. This CDR3 has 14 amino acids. CDR1 and CDR2 from the germline V gene are SGDLS and YYNGEE. CDR3 sequence reads: CASSRDGGRNEQFF. The CDR3 nucleotides read TGTGCCAGCTCCAGGGACGGGGGGCGGAATGAGCAGTTCTTC.

The rearrangement joins TRBV6-5 to TRBJ2-5; 8 positions match TRBD2. J gave up 6 bases and V 0 bases, and 9 bases lay outside the gene matches. The CDR3 covers 16 residues. Germline-derived CDR1 and CDR2 are MNHEY and SVGAGI. The CDR3 coding sequence is TGTGCCAGCAGTTACTCGGATAGCGGGAACCCAAAGACCCAGTACTTC. Encoded protein: CASSYSDSGNPKTQYF.

This chain links TRBV25-1 with TRBJ2-7; D perhaps matches TRBD1 (6 bases). Germline-derived CDR1 and CDR2 are MGHDK and SYGVNS. The V end lost 4 bases, the J end lost 0 bases, and 16 bases lay between the germline ends. The CDR3 covers 16 residues. The CDR3 DNA reads as TGTGCCAGCAGTGCACCCTCGGGACAAGGCTCCTACGAGCAGTACTTC. It encodes CASSAPSGQGSYEQYF.

This sequence joins TRBV7-6 and TRBJ2-3, with 14 bases identical to TRBD2. This CDR3 has 15 residues. Germline V CDR1 and CDR2: SGHVS, FNYEAQ. Unmatched junction bases numbered 2, after V lost 3 bases and J lost 6 bases. DNA of the CDR3: TGTGCCAGCAGCTTTGGGACTAGCGGGAGCGATACGCAGTATTTT. This encodes CASSFGTSGSDTQYF. Supplemented by reference TRBV7-6 and TRBJ2-3, the full variable domain reads GAGVSQSPRYKVTKRGQDVALRCDPISGHVSLYWYRQALGQGPEFLTYFNYEAQQDKSGLPNDRFSAERPEGSISTLTIQRTEQRDSAMYRCASSFGTSGSDTQYFGPGTRLTVL.

Concerning this clone itself: In the same sample, other DNA sequences code for this CDR3. The chain carries TRBV25-1 and TRBJ1-5; tentatively, D is TRBD1 (6 bases). The CDR3 is 13 residues long. V was clipped by 2 bases and J by 4 bases, with 6 bases between them. The germline CDR1 and CDR2 sequences are MGHDK and SYGVNS. The DNA of the CDR3 is TGTGCCAGCAGTGAAACAGGGAATCAGCCCCAGCATTTT. Its translation: CASSETGNQPQHF.

The chain combines TRBV7-6 with TRBJ1-4; D is undetermined. This CDR3 contains 15 residues. V lost 5 bases to trimming and J lost 4 bases, with 14 bases between them. Germline loops: CDR1 SGHVS, CDR2 FNYEAQ. The CDR3 DNA reads as TGTGCCAGCAGCCAACGGCCCGGGTTTAATGAAAAACTGTTTTTT. Translated, it gives CASSQRPGFNEKLFF.

The chain links TRBV27 to TRBJ1-6; the D is unclear. Germline V lookup: CDR1 MNHEY, CDR2 SMNVEV (reference sequence). V lost 4 bases, J lost 8 bases, and 21 bases lay in between. The CDR3 spans 17 residues. This CDR3 is CASSYRLPGLVYSPLHF. The DNA for the CDR3 is TGTGCCAGCAGTTATAGACTCCCTGGTCTAGTGTATTCACCCCTCCACTTT.

This clone was recorded once. CDR3 amino acids: CASSVLSREMLFF. The CDR3 DNA reads TGTGCCAGCAGTGTCCTAAGCAGGGAAATGCTGTTTTTT. This chain joins TRBV2 and TRBJ1-4, with D possibly matching TRBD1 (5 bases). Trimming took off 4 bases at V and 14 bases at J, with 17 bases between the two ends. CDR1 and CDR2 (germline): SNHLY, FYNNEI. CDR3 size: 13 residues.

A single count supports this clone. V is TRBV5-4 and J is TRBJ2-3, with D perhaps TRBD1 (6 bases). The V gene lost 10 bases and the J gene lost 6 bases, with 15 bases spanning the gap. Germline V CDR1 and CDR2: SGHNT, YYREEE (reference sequence). CDR3 length: 12 amino acids. DNA for the CDR3: TGTGCCTCACAGGGTCAGGTGGATACGCAGTATTTT. Its protein is CASQGQVDTQYF.

J is TRBJ2-3 and V is TRBV27; D is undetermined. The germline V and J ends were trimmed by 5 bases and 7 bases, with 13 bases remaining between them. The CDR3 loop spans 13 amino acids. Germline CDR1 reads MNHEY; CDR2 reads SMNVEV (reference sequence). The CDR3 DNA sequence: TGTGCCAGCAGTCCACCGAGCACGAATACGCAGTATTTT. The encoded protein is CASSPPSTNTQYF.

V usage is TRBV5-1 and J usage is TRBJ2-5, with 12 bases lining up with TRBD2. The CDR3 is 17 residues long. CDR1 is SGHRS and CDR2 is YFSETQ in the germline V gene. Losses at the gene ends were 0 bases for V and 2 bases for J; bases not matched to a gene: 5. The CDR3 reads CASSLALAGGLQETQYF. DNA for the CDR3: TGCGCCAGCAGCTTGGCGCTAGCGGGGGGGCTGCAAGAGACCCAGTACTTC.

This clone has only one observation. The genes are TRBV11-2 and TRBJ1-2; no firm D call. In germline, CDR1 is SGHAT, CDR2 FQNNGV. The CDR3 length is 15 residues. The ends were cut back, 2 bases at V and 2 bases at J, with 12 bases in the middle. The CDR3 loop reads CASSLRATANYGYTF. The DNA for the CDR3 is TGTGCCAGCAGCTTACGAGCGACGGCCAACTATGGCTACACCTTC.

This clone showed up just a few times. This chain uses TRBV12-3 or TRBV12-4 with TRBJ2-7; possibly TRBD2 for D (6 bases). Trimming left V 4 bases short and J 7 bases short, with 14 bases between. The CDR3 consists of 13 residues. The CDR3 here is CASSSTSSSEQYF. CDR3 nucleotide sequence: TGTGCCAGCAGTTCGACTAGTTCCTCGGAGCAGTACTTC.